Following are 20 T cell receptor beta chains from one sample sequenced in a study of CD8+ T cells in alopecia areata (dated by TCRdb to the late 2010s). In the paper's terms, the time point label means: around 4 weeks on oral tofacitinib. This specimen's treatment or condition label, interpreted: oral pan-JAK inhibitor, 5-10 mg twice daily. The receptor library was made with the immunoSEQ multiplex PCR assay. RNA was extracted from all samples and reverse transcribed into cDNA as template for TCR sequencing. Drawn from immuneACCESS, this table holds only the in-frame rearrangements with V and J called that TCRdb kept. Clones are partly lost; checked studies trace under half to an unresolved V gene and leave the rest unexplained. Across this sample there are over 200,000 clones, with 64% seen only once. The ten most abundant clones make up about 4% of the sample. This material consisted of CD4+ T cells sorted from blood, taken at week 4, from a patient treated with tofacitinib. The receptors come from a human donor with alopecia areata.

J is TRBJ2-2 and V is TRBV6-5, with 9 bases lining up with TRBD2. The CDR3 consists of 16 residues. Looked up from germline, CDR1 is MNHEY and CDR2 is SVGAGI. The J segment lost 6 bases and the V segment lost 2 bases, leaving 7 bases of the junction unmatched. For the CDR3, the DNA is TGTGCCAGCAGTTACGGACATCAGCGGGGGGCCGGGGAGCTGTTTTTT. It is translated as CASSYGHQRGAGELFF.

This rearrangement joins TRBV29-1 to TRBJ1-2; TRBD1 agrees at 7 bases. V was clipped by 7 bases and J by 5 bases; unmatched bases: 4. This CDR3 comprises 11 residues. Looked up from germline, CDR1 is SQVTM and CDR2 is ANQGSEA. As DNA, the CDR3 is TGCAGCGCTGGGGACAGTTATGGCTACACCTTC. As protein: CSAGDSYGYTF.

The J gene is TRBJ2-1, the V gene TRBV5-1; D is perhaps TRBD2 (7 bases). V dropped 6 bases and J dropped 1 base, with 14 bases sitting between them. The CDR3 totals 15 residues. Germline CDR1 and CDR2: SGHRS and YFSETQ. The DNA of the CDR3 is TGCGCCAGCAACGAGGGGGGGCGGTCCTACAATGAGCAGTTCTTC. Residues: CASNEGGRSYNEQFF.

The V call is TRBV5-1, the J call TRBJ2-7, with D perhaps TRBD2 (5 bases). This CDR3 is built from 13 residues. Trimming shortened V by 0 bases and J by 5 bases, and 9 bases separated the two germline ends. The germline CDR1 and CDR2 sequences are SGHRS and YFSETQ. CDR3 bases: TGCGCCAGCAGCTTGGAGGAGGTTGACGAGCAGTACTTC. Residues: CASSLEEVDEQYF. Filled out from reference TRBV5-1 and TRBJ2-7, the complete variable domain reads KAGVTQTPRYLIKTRGQQVTLSCSPISGHRSVSWYQQTPGQGLQFLFEYFSETQRNKGNFPGRFSGRQFSNSRSEMNVSTLELGDSALYLCASSLEEVDEQYFGPGTRLTVT.

The chain carries TRBV4-3 and TRBJ1-5; D is undetermined. The CDR3 contains 14 residues. Germline CDR1 and CDR2: LGHNA and YSLEER. Trimming took 1 base from V and 4 from J, leaving 8 bases between them. DNA for the CDR3: TGCGCCAGCAGCCAAGGACGGCGGAATCAGCCCCAGCATTTT. This codes for CASSQGRRNQPQHF.

The chain carries TRBV7-9 and TRBJ1-6; D remains unclear. From germline, CDR1 is SEHNR and CDR2 FQNEAQ (reference sequence). V dropped 1 base and J dropped 5 bases, with 6 bases sitting between them. This CDR3 region has 14 residues. For the CDR3, the DNA is TGTGCCAGCAGCTTAGTCGGGAATAATTCACCCCTCCACTTT. Encoded protein: CASSLVGNNSPLHF. Full variable domain (outside the CDR3, taken from reference TRBV7-9 and TRBJ1-6): DTGVSQNPRHKITKRGQNVTFRCDPISEHNRLYWYRQTLGQGPEFLTYFQNEAQLEKSRLLSDRFSAERPKGSFSTLEIQRTEQGDSAMYLCASSLVGNNSPLHFGNGTRLTVT.

V usage is TRBV7-2 and J usage is TRBJ1-1; D not resolved. Germline V CDR1 and CDR2: SGHTA, FQGNSA. V lost 1 base to trimming and J lost 1 base, with 7 bases between them. The CDR3 consists of 14 residues. CDR3 in DNA: TGTGCCAGCAGCTTAGGTTCCCAGAACACTGAAGCTTTCTTT. Protein sequence: CASSLGSQNTEAFF.

This clone was observed once. V and J are TRBV5-1 and TRBJ2-1, with 7 bases lining up with TRBD2. Germline lookup yields CDR1 SGHRS and CDR2 YFSETQ. This CDR3 comprises 13 residues. V shed 0 bases and J 13 bases; nucleotides not matched to a gene: 7. CDR3 region: CASSLAGEGSQFF. The CDR3 region has the DNA TGCGCCAGCAGCTTGGCCGGGGAGGGATCTCAGTTCTTC.

This chain uses TRBV30 with TRBJ1-1; no clear D. V gave up 0 bases and J gave up 4 bases, with 6 bases separating them. Germline CDR1 is GTSNPN and CDR2 is SVGIG (reference sequence). The CDR3 extends over 12 amino acids. The CDR3 DNA is TGTGCCTGGAGTGTAGGATTCACTGAAGCTTTCTTT. The encoded protein is CAWSVGFTEAFF.

This clone has more than one count but fewer than ten. The gene calls are TRBV11-3 and TRBJ2-5; D gene uncertain. The V end was cut by 5 bases, the J end by 5 bases, with 12 bases between. Germline V gene data show CDR1 as SGHNT and CDR2 as YENEEA. The CDR3 is 13 amino acids. The CDR3, as DNA: TGTGCCAGCAGCACCCGACCCGGCGAGACCCAGTACTTC. Its protein product is CASSTRPGETQYF.

This clone was picked up a small number of times. DNA of the CDR3: TGCGCCAGCAGCTTCGAGCGGGGTCAGTCCTACAATGAGCAGTTCTTC. Translating gives CASSFERGQSYNEQFF. V usage is TRBV5-1 and J usage is TRBJ2-1; 7 bases are a match to TRBD2. Trimming removed 2 bases from V and 1 base from J; junction bases left unmatched: 6. The CDR3 consists of 16 residues. Germline loops: CDR1 SGHRS, CDR2 YFSETQ.

This clone was seen a handful of times. V gene TRBV7-3 combines with J gene TRBJ2-7; no firm D call. Germline CDR1 is SGHTA and CDR2 is FQGTGA. This CDR3 region has 13 residues. V was cut by 3 bases and J by 0 bases, with 6 bases left in between. The CDR3 sequence: CASSFGNSYEQYF. DNA of the CDR3: TGTGCCAGCAGCTTTGGGAACTCCTACGAGCAGTACTTC.

The rearrangement joins TRBV9 to TRBJ2-1, with a tentative D call TRBD2 (6 bases). Trimming cost V 2 bases and J 7 bases, with 13 bases left between them. This CDR3 spans 14 amino acids. From germline, CDR1 is SGDLS and CDR2 YYNGEE. CDR3 region: CASSVSLAENEQFF. CDR3 DNA: TGTGCCAGCAGCGTGTCACTAGCAGAGAATGAGCAGTTCTTC. Full variable domain (outside the CDR3, taken from reference TRBV9 and TRBJ2-1): DSGVTQTPKHLITATGQRVTLRCSPRSGDLSVYWYQQSLDQGLQFLIQYYNGEERAKGNILERFSAQQFPDLHSELNLSSLELGDSALYFCASSVSLAENEQFFGPGTRLTVL.

V usage is TRBV25-1 and J usage is TRBJ1-2; weak D call: TRBD1 (5 bases). The V end was cut by 8 bases, the J end by 7 bases, with 20 bases between. CDR1 MGHDK and CDR2 SYGVNS come from the germline V gene. This CDR3 has 14 amino acids. The CDR3 coding sequence is TGTGCCAGCGCGGAATGGCCCGGGGACTCTGGCTACACCTTC. As protein: CASAEWPGDSGYTF.

The rearrangement joins TRBV6-5 to TRBJ2-7; 8 nucleotides match TRBD2. The CDR3 extends over 15 amino acids. With V trimmed by 6 bases and J by 2 bases, 9 bases remained unmatched. Germline V gene lookup returns CDR1 MNHEY and CDR2 SVGAGI. The CDR3 sequence: CASSRSSGPTYEQYF. CDR3 sequence (DNA): TGTGCCAGCAGCCGATCTAGCGGGCCCACCTACGAGCAGTACTTC.

The genes are TRBV7-8 and TRBJ2-7; no clear D. The CDR3 consists of 15 residues. Trimming pared 5 bases from V and 2 bases from J, leaving 16 bases between. The germline gives CDR1 SGHVS, CDR2 FQNEAQ. DNA for the CDR3: TGTGCCAGCAGCCACCGTAGGAGTACCCCCTACGAGCAGTACTTC. Translation: CASSHRRSTPYEQYF.

This chain links TRBV2 with TRBJ1-6, with D unresolved. The ends were cut back, 6 bases at V and 10 bases at J, with 13 bases in the middle. Per the germline V gene, CDR1 is SNHLY and CDR2 is FYNNEI. The CDR3 is 13 residues long. The CDR3 loop reads CASRRLAESPLHF. The CDR3 nucleotides are TGTGCCAGCAGGAGACTCGCGGAATCACCCCTCCACTTT. Supplemented by reference TRBV2 and TRBJ1-6, the full variable domain reads EPEVTQTPSHQVTQMGQEVILRCVPISNHLYFYWYRQILGQKVEFLVSFYNNEISEKSEIFDDQFSVERPDGSNFTLKIRSTKLEDSAMYFCASRRLAESPLHFGNGTRLTVT.

This chain uses TRBV7-2 with TRBJ2-5; 12 nucleotides agree with TRBD2. There are 16 residues in the CDR3. Germline V gene lookup returns CDR1 SGHTA and CDR2 FQGNSA. Losses at the gene ends were 4 bases for V and 2 bases for J; bases not matched to a gene: 5. The CDR3: CASSSASGGVQETQYF. CDR3 DNA: TGTGCCAGCAGCTCAGCTAGCGGGGGGGTTCAAGAGACCCAGTACTTC.

This chain connects TRBV10-3 to TRBJ2-3; D may correspond to TRBD1 or TRBD2 (6 bases each). The CDR3 runs to 16 residues. V gave up 0 bases and J gave up 3 bases, with 13 bases separating them. Germline CDR1 ENHRY, CDR2 SYGVKD. CDR3 protein: CAISESGTGTTDTQYF. The CDR3 nucleotides read TGTGCCATCAGTGAGTCGGGAACAGGGACTACAGATACGCAGTATTTT.

J is TRBJ2-4 and V is TRBV16, with D possibly being TRBD1 (5 bases). The germline CDR1 and CDR2 sequences are KGHSY and FQNENV. V gave up 2 bases and J gave up 1 base, with 18 bases separating them. The CDR3 runs 18 residues. This CDR3 reads CASSQEQGPSRAKNIQYF. DNA of the CDR3: TGTGCCAGCAGCCAAGAGCAGGGCCCCAGTCGGGCCAAAAACATTCAGTACTTC. Based on the CDR3 plus reference TRBV16 and TRBJ2-4, the full variable domain is GEEVAQTPKHLVRGEGQKAKLYCAPIKGHSYVFWYQQVLKNEFKFLISFQNENVFDETGMPKERFSAKCLPNSPCSLEIQATKLEDSAVYFCASSQEQGPSRAKNIQYFGAGTRLSVL.